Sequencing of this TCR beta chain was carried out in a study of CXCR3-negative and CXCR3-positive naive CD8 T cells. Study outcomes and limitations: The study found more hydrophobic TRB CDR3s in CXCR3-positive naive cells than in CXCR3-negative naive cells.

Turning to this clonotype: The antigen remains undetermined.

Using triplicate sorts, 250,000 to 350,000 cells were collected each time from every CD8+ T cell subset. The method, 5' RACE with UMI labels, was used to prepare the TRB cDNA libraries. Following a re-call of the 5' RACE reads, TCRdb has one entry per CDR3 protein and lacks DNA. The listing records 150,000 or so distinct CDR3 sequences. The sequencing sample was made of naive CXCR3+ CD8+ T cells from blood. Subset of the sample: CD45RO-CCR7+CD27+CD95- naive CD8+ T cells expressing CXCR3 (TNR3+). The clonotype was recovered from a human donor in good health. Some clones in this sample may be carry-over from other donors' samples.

The CDR3 spells CASSFDSGNIQYF. The rearrangement uses TRBV28 and TRBJ2-4; TCRdb lists TRBD2, though no DNA is available to test this call. CDR1 is MDHEN, CDR2 SYDVKM, per germline. This CDR3 is built from 13 residues.